This T cell receptor beta chain was captured by sequencing in a study of cytomegalovirus exposure and HLA in healthy donors. Assay: immunoSEQ multiplex PCR; the TCRdb copy retains only in-frame clones and omits some. The sample yields 60,000 to 80,000 clones, 90% to 95% seen once. The CDR3 runs to 14 residues. The sequence was obtained from a woman aged 18-30 years in good health and CMV-seropositive. The genes are TRBV21-1 and TRBJ1-5. TRBV21-1 is recorded as a pseudogene. Input material: PBMCs. CDR3 amino acids: CASVTGESNQPQHF. Here the CDR3 DNA reads TGTGCCAGCGTGACTGGGGAGAGCAATCAGCCCCAGCATTTT.